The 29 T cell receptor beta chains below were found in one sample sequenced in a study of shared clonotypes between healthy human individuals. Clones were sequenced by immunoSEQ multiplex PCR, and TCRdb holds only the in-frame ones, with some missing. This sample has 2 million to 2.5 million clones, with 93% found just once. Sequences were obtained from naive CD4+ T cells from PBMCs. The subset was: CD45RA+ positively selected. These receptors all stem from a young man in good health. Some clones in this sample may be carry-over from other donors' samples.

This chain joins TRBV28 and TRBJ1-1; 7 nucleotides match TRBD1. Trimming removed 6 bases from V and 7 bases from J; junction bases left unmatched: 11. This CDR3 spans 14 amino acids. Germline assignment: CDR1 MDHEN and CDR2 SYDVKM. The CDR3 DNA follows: TGTGCCAGCAGCCGCACAAAGGGGGCATTTGAAGCTTTCTTT. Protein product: CASSRTKGAFEAFF. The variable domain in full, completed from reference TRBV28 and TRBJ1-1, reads DVKVTQSSRYLVKRTGEKVFLECVQDMDHENMFWYRQDPGLGLRLIYFSYDVKMKEKGDIPEGYSVSREKKERFSLILESASTNQTSMYLCASSRTKGAFEAFFGQGTRLTVV.

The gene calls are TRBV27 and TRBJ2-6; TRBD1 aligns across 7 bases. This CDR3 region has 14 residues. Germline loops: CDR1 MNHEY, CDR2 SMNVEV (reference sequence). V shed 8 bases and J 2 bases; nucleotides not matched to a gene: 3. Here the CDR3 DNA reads TGTGCCAGCCAAACAGGGGCTGGGGCCAACGTCCTGACTTTC. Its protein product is CASQTGAGANVLTF.

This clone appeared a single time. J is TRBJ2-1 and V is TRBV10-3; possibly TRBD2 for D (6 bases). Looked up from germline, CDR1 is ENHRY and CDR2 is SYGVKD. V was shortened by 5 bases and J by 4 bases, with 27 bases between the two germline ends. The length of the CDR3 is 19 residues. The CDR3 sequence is CAISNTGSAASANYNEQFF. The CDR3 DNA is TGTGCCATCAGTAACACAGGTTCCGCCGCTAGCGCTAATTACAATGAGCAGTTCTTC.

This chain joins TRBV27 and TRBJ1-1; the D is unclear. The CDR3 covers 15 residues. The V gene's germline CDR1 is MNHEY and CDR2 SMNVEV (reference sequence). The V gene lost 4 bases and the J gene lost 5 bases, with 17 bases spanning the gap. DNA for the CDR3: TGTGCCAGCAGTTCCAACACCCTGCTGGGGACTGAAGCTTTCTTT. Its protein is CASSSNTLLGTEAFF.

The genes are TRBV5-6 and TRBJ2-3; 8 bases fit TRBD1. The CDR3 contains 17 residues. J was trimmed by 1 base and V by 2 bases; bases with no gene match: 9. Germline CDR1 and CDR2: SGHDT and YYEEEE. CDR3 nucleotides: TGTGCCAGCAGCTTCTTGGCAGGGGGCGCTGGCACAGATACGCAGTATTTT. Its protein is CASSFLAGGAGTDTQYF.

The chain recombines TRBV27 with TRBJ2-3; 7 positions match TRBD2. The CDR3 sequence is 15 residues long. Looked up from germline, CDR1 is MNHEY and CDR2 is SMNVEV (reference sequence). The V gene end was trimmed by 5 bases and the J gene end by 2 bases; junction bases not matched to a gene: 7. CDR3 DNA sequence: TGTGCCAGCAGTAGTCGACTAGCCCACACAGATACGCAGTATTTT. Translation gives CASSSRLAHTDTQYF.

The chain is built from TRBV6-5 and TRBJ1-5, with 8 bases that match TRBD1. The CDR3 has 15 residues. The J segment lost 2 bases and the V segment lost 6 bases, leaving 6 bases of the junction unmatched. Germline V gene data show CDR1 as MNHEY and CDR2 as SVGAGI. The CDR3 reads CASRPTGGGNQPQHF. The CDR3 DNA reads TGTGCCAGCAGGCCCACAGGGGGAGGCAATCAGCCCCAGCATTTT.

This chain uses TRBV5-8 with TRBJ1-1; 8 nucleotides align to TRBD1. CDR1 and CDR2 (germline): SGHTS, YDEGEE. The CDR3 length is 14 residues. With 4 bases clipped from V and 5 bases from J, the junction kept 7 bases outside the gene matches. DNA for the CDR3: TGTGCCAGCAGCCTGGTTACAGGGGGGACTGAAGCTTTCTTT. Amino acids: CASSLVTGGTEAFF. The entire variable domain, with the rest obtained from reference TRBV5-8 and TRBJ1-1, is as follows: EAGVTQSPTHLIKTRGQQATLRCSPISGHTSVYWYQQALGLGLQFLLWYDEGEERNRGNFPPRFSGRQFPNYSSELNVNALELEDSALYLCASSLVTGGTEAFFGQGTRLTVV.

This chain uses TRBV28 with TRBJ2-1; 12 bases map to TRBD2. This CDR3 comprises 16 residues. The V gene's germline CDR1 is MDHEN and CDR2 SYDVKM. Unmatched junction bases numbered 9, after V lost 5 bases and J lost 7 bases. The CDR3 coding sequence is TGTGCCAGCAGTCATAAGACTAGCGGGAGAGGTAATGAGCAGTTCTTC. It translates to CASSHKTSGRGNEQFF.

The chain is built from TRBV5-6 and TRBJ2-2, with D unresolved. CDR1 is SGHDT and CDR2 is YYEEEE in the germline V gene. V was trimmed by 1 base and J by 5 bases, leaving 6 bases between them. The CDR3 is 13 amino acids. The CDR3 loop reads CASSLRVTGELFF. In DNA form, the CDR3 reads TGTGCCAGCAGCTTGAGGGTGACCGGGGAGCTGTTTTTT.

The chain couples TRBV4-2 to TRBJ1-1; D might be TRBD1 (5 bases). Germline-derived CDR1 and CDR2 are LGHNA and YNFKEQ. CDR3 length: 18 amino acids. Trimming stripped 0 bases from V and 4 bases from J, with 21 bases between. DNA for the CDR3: TGTGCCAGCAGCCAAGACCCGGGACGCCGTTTATCGGGCACTGAAGCTTTCTTT. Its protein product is CASSQDPGRRLSGTEAFF.

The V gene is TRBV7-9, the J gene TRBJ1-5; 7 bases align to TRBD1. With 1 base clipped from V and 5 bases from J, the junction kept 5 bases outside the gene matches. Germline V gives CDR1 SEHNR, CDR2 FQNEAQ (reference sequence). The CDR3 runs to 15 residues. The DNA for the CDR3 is TGTGCCAGCAGCTTAGGTAAAGGGGGCGATCAGCCCCAGCATTTT. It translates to CASSLGKGGDQPQHF.

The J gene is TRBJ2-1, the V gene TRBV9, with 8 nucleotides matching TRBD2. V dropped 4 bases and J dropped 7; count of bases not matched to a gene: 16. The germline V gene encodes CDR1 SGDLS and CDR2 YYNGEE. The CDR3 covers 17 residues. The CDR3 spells CASSPQIRPSGYNEQFF. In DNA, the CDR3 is TGTGCCAGCAGCCCCCAGATTAGGCCTAGCGGGTATAATGAGCAGTTCTTC.

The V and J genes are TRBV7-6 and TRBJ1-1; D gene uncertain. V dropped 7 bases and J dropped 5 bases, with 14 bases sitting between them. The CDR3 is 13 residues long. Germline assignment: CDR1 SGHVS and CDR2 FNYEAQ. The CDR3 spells CASIEGLGTEAFF. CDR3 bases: TGTGCCAGCATAGAGGGCCTGGGTACTGAAGCTTTCTTT.

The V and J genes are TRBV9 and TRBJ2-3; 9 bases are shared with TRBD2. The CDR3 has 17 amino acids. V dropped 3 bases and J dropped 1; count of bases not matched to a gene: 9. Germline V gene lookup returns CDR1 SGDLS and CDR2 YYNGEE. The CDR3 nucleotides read TGTGCCAGCAGCGCCCGACTAGCGGACCCCGGCACAGATACGCAGTATTTT. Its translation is CASSARLADPGTDTQYF.

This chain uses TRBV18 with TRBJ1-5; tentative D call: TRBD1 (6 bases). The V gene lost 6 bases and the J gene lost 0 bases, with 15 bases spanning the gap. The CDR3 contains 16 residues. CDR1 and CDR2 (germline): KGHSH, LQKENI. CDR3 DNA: TGTGCCAGCTCCCCTGGACAGATTGATAGCAATCAGCCCCAGCATTTT. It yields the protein CASSPGQIDSNQPQHF.

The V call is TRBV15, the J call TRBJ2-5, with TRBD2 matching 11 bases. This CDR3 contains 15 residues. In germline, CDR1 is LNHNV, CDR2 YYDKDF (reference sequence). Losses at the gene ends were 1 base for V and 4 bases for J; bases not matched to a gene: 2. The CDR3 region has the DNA TGTGCCACCAGCAGAGCGGGGACTAGCGGAGAGACCCAGTACTTC. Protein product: CATSRAGTSGETQYF.

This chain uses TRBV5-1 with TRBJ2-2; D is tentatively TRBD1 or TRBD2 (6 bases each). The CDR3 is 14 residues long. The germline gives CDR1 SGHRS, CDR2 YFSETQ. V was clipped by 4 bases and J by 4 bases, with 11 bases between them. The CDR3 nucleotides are TGCGCCAGCAGCCGACTAGGGGGCACCGGGGAGCTGTTTTTT. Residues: CASSRLGGTGELFF.

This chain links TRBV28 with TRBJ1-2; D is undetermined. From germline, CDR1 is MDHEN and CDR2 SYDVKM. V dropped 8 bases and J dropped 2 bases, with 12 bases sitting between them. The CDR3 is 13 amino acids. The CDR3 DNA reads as TGTGCCAGCCAACACGGGATAAACTATGGCTACACCTTC. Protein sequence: CASQHGINYGYTF.

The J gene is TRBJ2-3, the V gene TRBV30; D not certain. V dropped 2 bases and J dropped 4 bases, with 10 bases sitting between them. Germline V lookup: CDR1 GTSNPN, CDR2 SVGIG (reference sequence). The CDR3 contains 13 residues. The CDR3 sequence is CAWSILVADTQYF. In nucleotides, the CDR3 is TGTGCCTGGAGTATTTTAGTAGCAGATACGCAGTATTTT.

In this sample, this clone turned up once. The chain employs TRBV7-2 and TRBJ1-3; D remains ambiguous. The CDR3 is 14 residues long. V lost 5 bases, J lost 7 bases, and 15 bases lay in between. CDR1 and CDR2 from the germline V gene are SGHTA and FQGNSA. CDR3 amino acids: CASSPRGGPNTIYF. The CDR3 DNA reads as TGTGCCAGCAGCCCCCGAGGAGGGCCCAACACCATATATTTT.

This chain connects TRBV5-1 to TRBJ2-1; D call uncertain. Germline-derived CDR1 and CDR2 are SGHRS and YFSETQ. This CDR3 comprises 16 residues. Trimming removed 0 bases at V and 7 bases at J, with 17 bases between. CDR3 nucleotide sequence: TGCGCCAGCAGCTTGGCCGCAATCGGGTTTGGGAATGAGCAGTTCTTC. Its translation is CASSLAAIGFGNEQFF.

The DNA for the CDR3 is TGTGCCAGTAGTCTTCTCCGGGACAGGGGGTCCGATACGCAGTATTTT. It encodes CASSLLRDRGSDTQYF. The rearrangement uses TRBV19 and TRBJ2-3, with TRBD1 matching 11 bases. The V segment lost 5 bases and the J segment 6 bases; nucleotides outside the gene matches: 10. CDR1 and CDR2 from the germline V gene are LNHDA and SQIVND (reference sequence). The CDR3 contains 16 residues.

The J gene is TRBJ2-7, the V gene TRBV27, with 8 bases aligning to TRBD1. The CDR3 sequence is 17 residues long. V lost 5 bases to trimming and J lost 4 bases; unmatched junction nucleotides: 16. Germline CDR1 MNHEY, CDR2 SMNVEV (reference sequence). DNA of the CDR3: TGTGCCAGCAGTAACCCCGGACAGGGCCCGAACCCTTACGAGCAGTACTTC. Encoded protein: CASSNPGQGPNPYEQYF.

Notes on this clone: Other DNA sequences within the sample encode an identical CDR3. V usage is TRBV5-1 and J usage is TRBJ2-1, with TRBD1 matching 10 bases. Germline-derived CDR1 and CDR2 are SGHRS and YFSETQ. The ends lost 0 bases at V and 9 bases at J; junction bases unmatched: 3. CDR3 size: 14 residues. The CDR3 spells CASSLGQGAGEQFF. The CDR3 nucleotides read TGCGCCAGCAGCTTGGGACAGGGGGCCGGTGAGCAGTTCTTC.

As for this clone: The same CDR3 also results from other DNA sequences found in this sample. DNA of the CDR3: TGTGCCAGTAGTATGAGGGGACAAGAGACCCAGTACTTC. This translates into CASSMRGQETQYF. The chain combines TRBV19 with TRBJ2-5; TRBD1 or TRBD2 may be the D gene (5 bases each). Per the germline V gene, CDR1 is LNHDA and CDR2 is SQIVND (reference sequence). Deletions cut 3 bases from V and 2 bases from J, with 7 bases between. The CDR3 contains 13 residues.

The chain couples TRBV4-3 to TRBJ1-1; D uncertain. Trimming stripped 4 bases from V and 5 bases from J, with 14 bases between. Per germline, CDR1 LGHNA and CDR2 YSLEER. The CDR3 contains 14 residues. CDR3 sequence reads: CASSRSFGETEAFF. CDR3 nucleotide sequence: TGCGCCAGCAGCCGGAGCTTCGGGGAGACTGAAGCTTTCTTT.

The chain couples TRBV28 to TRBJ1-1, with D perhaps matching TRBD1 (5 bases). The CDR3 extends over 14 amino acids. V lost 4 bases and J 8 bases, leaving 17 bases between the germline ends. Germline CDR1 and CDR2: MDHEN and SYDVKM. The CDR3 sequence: CASSSAGTRGEAFF. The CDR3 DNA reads TGTGCCAGCAGTTCTGCCGGGACTCGAGGGGAAGCTTTCTTT.

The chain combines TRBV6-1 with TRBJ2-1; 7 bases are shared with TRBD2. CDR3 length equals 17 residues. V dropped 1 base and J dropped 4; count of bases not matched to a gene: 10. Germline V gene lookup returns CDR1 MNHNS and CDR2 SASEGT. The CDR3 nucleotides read TGTGCCAGCAGTGAAGAACAGTCTAGCGGTCGATACAATGAGCAGTTCTTC. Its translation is CASSEEQSSGRYNEQFF.